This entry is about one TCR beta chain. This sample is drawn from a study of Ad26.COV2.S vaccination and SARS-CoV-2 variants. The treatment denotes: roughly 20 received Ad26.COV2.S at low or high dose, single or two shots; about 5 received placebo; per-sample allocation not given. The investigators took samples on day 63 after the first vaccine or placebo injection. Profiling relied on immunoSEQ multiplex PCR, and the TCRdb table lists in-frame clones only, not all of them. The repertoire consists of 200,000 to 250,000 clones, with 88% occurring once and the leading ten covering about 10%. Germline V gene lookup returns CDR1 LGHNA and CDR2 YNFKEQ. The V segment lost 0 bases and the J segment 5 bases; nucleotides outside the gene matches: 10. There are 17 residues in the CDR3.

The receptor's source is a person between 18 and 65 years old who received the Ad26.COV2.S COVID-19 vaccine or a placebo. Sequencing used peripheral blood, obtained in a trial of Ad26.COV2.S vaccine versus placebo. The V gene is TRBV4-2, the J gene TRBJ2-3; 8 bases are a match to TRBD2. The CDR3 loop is CASSQDWVSGEKDTQYF. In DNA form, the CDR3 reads TGTGCCAGCAGCCAAGATTGGGTTAGCGGGGAGAAAGATACGCAGTATTTT.